These 30 T cell receptor beta chains were sequenced from one sample in a study of identical twins. Each CDR3 protein is one row after TCRdb ran MiXCR on the 5' RACE reads. The sample carries approximately 890,000 distinct CDR3 sequences, approximately 13% recorded once. This same sample was also part of a study on yellow fever vaccine responses in identical twins.

Source material: PBMCs. The origin of the receptors is a woman between 18 and 29 years old in good health.

This clonotype was observed a few times. The J gene is TRBJ2-3, the V gene TRBV6-1, with 7 bases that match TRBD2. The trim removed 7 bases at V and 6 bases at J, leaving 10 bases unmatched. The germline V gene encodes CDR1 MNHNS and CDR2 SASEGT. The CDR3 sequence is 14 residues long. The CDR3 protein is CASMEGGSKDTQYF. CDR3 nucleotide sequence: TGTGCCAGCATGGAGGGCGGGAGCAAGGATACGCAGTATTTT.

The V gene is TRBV12-3 or TRBV12-4, the J gene TRBJ2-5; 11 positions match TRBD1. V shed 6 bases, J shed 5 bases, and the junction held 5 bases outside the gene matches. The CDR3 has 14 residues. CDR3 amino acids: CASSWTGGGETQYF. CDR3 bases: TGTGCCAGCAGCTGGACAGGGGGCGGCGAGACCCAGTACTTC.

This clonotype occurred a few times. The chain combines TRBV5-1 with TRBJ2-5; possible D gene TRBD2, 6 bases. CDR1 is SGHRS and CDR2 is YFSETQ in the germline V gene. CDR3 length: 15 residues. V lost 4 bases to trimming and J lost 2 bases, with 15 bases between them. CDR3 in DNA: TGCGCCAGCAGCCCCCAGCGGAGGGAACAAGAGACCCAGTACTTC. It translates to CASSPQRREQETQYF.

There are a few counts of this clonotype. V and J are TRBV28 and TRBJ1-2; TRBD1 might be the D (6 bases). The germline V and J ends were trimmed by 6 bases and 2 bases, with 13 bases remaining between them. The germline gives CDR1 MDHEN, CDR2 SYDVKM. The CDR3 has 14 amino acids. The CDR3 DNA is TGTGCCAGCAGAGTAACAGGGTCCAACTATGGCTACACCTTC. Its protein is CASRVTGSNYGYTF.

The genes are TRBV9 and TRBJ2-1; D gene unclear. Germline loops: CDR1 SGDLS, CDR2 YYNGEE. V was clipped by 0 bases and J by 3 bases, with 4 bases between them. The length of the CDR3 is 13 residues. The CDR3 region has the DNA TGTGCCAGCAGCGTAGGTTTCTACAATGAGCAGTTCTTC. The encoded protein is CASSVGFYNEQFF.

This rearrangement joins TRBV11-2 to TRBJ2-7, with 11 bases that match TRBD2. The V gene's germline CDR1 is SGHAT and CDR2 FQNNGV. CDR3 length: 14 amino acids. With V trimmed by 3 bases and J by 2 bases, 0 bases remained unmatched. The CDR3 loop is CASSLTSGAYEQYV. The CDR3, as DNA: TGTGCCAGCAGCTTGACTAGCGGGGCCTACGAGCAGTACGTC.

The V and J genes are TRBV10-2 and TRBJ2-4; 9 nucleotides agree with TRBD2. J gave up 6 bases and V 6 bases, and 15 bases lay outside the gene matches. CDR1 WSHSY and CDR2 SAAADI come from the germline V gene. There are 17 residues in the CDR3. DNA for the CDR3: TGCGCCAGCAGCCGGAGAGCGGGAGGCCTCCGGGGAAACATTCAGTACTTC. Translated: CASSRRAGGLRGNIQYF.

CDR3 in amino acids: CASSLAKQGWTEAFF. CDR3 in DNA: TGTGCCAGCAGCTTGGCAAAACAGGGTTGGACTGAAGCTTTCTTT. This sequence joins TRBV7-8 and TRBJ1-1; D may be TRBD1 (6 bases). The CDR3 contains 15 residues. Germline V gene sequence: CDR1 SGHVS, CDR2 FQNEAQ. Between the trimmed V and J ends, which lost 3 bases and 5 bases, there was a span of 16 bases.

At least ten counts were recorded for this clonotype. The J gene is TRBJ1-6, the V gene TRBV27, with TRBD1 identical over 8 bases. Germline V gene data show CDR1 as MNHEY and CDR2 as SMNVEV (reference sequence). The CDR3 consists of 15 residues. V gave up 4 bases and J gave up 7 bases; unmatched junction bases: 6. The CDR3 nucleotides are TGTGCCAGCAGTTCCGGACAGGGTGGGAATTCACCCCTCCACTTT. As protein: CASSSGQGGNSPLHF.

Many counts were recorded for this clonotype. The chain recombines TRBV5-1 with TRBJ2-1, with 11 bases matching TRBD1. The V and J ends lost 4 bases and 4 bases, in that order; junction bases with no gene match: 4. Germline lookup yields CDR1 SGHRS and CDR2 YFSETQ. The CDR3 is 15 amino acids. The CDR3 spells CASSAGTGGYNEQFF. The CDR3 nucleotides are TGCGCCAGCAGCGCCGGGACAGGGGGTTACAATGAGCAGTTCTTC.

This sequence joins TRBV29-1 and TRBJ2-1; D possibly corresponds to TRBD1 (6 bases). The germline CDR1 and CDR2 sequences are SQVTM and ANQGSEA. Trimming left V 0 bases short and J 4 bases short, with 19 bases between. This CDR3 region has 17 residues. The CDR3 bases are TGCAGCGTTGAAGATCTTAGGGGGACCGCTAAATACAATGAGCAGTTCTTC. Its translation: CSVEDLRGTAKYNEQFF.

In its sample, this clonotype was seen a few times. The rearrangement links TRBV7-3 to TRBJ2-3; D could derive from TRBD1 or TRBD2 (6 bases each). V was pared by 5 bases and J by 1 base, with 19 bases between. Per germline, CDR1 SGHTA and CDR2 FQGTGA. The CDR3 contains 17 residues. CDR3 loop: CASSLALGGKGTDTQYF. Written as DNA, the CDR3 is TGTGCCAGCAGCCTAGCCCTAGGGGGGAAAGGCACAGATACGCAGTATTTT.

This clonotype occurred a few times. CDR3 residues: CASSLRLTGADTQYF. The CDR3 nucleotides read TGTGCCAGCAGCTTAAGGTTAACAGGGGCAGATACGCAGTATTTT. V usage is TRBV7-9 and J usage is TRBJ2-3; TRBD1 matches 7 bases. The germline CDR1 and CDR2 sequences are SEHNR and FQNEAQ (reference sequence). Trimming at V came to 2 bases and at J to 4 bases, leaving 6 bases not matched to a gene. The CDR3 contains 15 residues.

The V and J genes are TRBV5-8 and TRBJ1-1, with unresolved D. V lost 7 bases to trimming and J lost 0 bases, with 13 bases between them. The CDR3 is 14 amino acids. Germline V gene sequence: CDR1 SGHTS, CDR2 YDEGEE. CDR3 region: CASSHPPLNTEAFF. The CDR3 region has the DNA TGTGCCAGCTCCCATCCCCCATTGAACACTGAAGCTTTCTTT.

This sequence joins TRBV5-8 and TRBJ2-4, with D possibly being TRBD2 (6 bases). V was shortened by 4 bases and J by 0 bases, with 11 bases between the two germline ends. This CDR3 has 15 amino acids. The germline V gene encodes CDR1 SGHTS and CDR2 YDEGEE. CDR3 sequence (DNA): TGTGCCAGCAGCAAAACGGGGGAAGCCAAAAACATTCAGTACTTC. This encodes CASSKTGEAKNIQYF.

This clonotype turned up a few times. This chain links TRBV12-3 or TRBV12-4 with TRBJ2-5, with D perhaps matching TRBD1 (5 bases). The length of the CDR3 is 14 residues. V lost 3 bases to trimming and J lost 7 bases, with 15 bases between them. CDR3 amino acids: CASSLAGPDGTQYF. The CDR3 DNA sequence: TGTGCCAGCAGTTTGGCAGGGCCAGACGGGACCCAGTACTTC.

In its sample, this clonotype was seen many times. V and J are TRBV4-1 and TRBJ2-1; 10 bases align to TRBD2. The CDR3 contains 17 residues. Germline trimming cut 4 bases from V and 10 bases from J; bases unmatched to any gene: 16. Germline V lookup: CDR1 MGHRA, CDR2 YSYEKL. The DNA of the CDR3 is TGCGCCAGCAGCCCTCAGTGGGCTAGCGGGAGAGACGGGGAGCAGTTCTTC. Its translation: CASSPQWASGRDGEQFF.

This clonotype was detected only a few times. The gene calls are TRBV2 and TRBJ1-1, with TRBD1 identical over 7 bases. This CDR3 spans 14 amino acids. V gave up 6 bases and J gave up 3 bases; unmatched junction bases: 7. Per germline, CDR1 SNHLY and CDR2 FYNNEI. The CDR3 sequence is CASRSTGSDTEAFF. Written as DNA, the CDR3 is TGTGCCAGCAGGTCGACAGGGAGCGACACTGAAGCTTTCTTT.

This clonotype was counted many times. The genes are TRBV7-9 and TRBJ1-5, with a tentative D call TRBD1 (5 bases). Trimming removed 5 bases at V and 1 base at J, with 9 bases between. Germline loops: CDR1 SEHNR, CDR2 FQNEAQ (reference sequence). The CDR3 sequence is 14 residues long. The CDR3, as DNA: TGTGCCAGCAGCGCCCGGGACAGCAATCAGCCCCAGCATTTT. This encodes CASSARDSNQPQHF.

The chain couples TRBV2 to TRBJ2-7; D ambiguous. V was trimmed by 2 bases and J by 6 bases, leaving 11 bases between them. This CDR3 contains 13 residues. Germline V gene sequence: CDR1 SNHLY, CDR2 FYNNEI. The CDR3 DNA reads TGTGCCAGCAGTGAACCCCCTCCCGGCGAGCAGTACTTC. Translating it yields CASSEPPPGEQYF.

This clonotype has a handful of counts. This chain joins TRBV11-1 and TRBJ2-5; 10 bases match TRBD2. Losses at the gene ends were 7 bases for V and 1 base for J; bases not matched to a gene: 15. CDR1 is SGHAT and CDR2 is FQDESV in the germline V gene (reference sequence). The CDR3 spans 18 residues. CDR3: CASTLRSPLAGFQETQYF. DNA for the CDR3: TGTGCCAGCACCCTAAGGTCCCCACTAGCGGGATTCCAAGAGACCCAGTACTTC.

This clonotype was recorded a few times. The chain employs TRBV20-1 and TRBJ2-7; D remains ambiguous. Germline CDR1 and CDR2: DFQATT and SNEGSKA (reference sequence). CDR3 length equals 17 residues. Trimming left V 2 bases short and J 2 bases short, with 22 bases between. In DNA, the CDR3 is TGCAGTGCTAGACTGGGTGTTGAGCGCGGAGAACCCTACGAGCAGTACGTC. Protein product: CSARLGVERGEPYEQYV.

The gene calls are TRBV5-1 and TRBJ1-2; D gene ambiguous. The germline V gene has CDR1 SGHRS and CDR2 YFSETQ. CDR3 length: 13 amino acids. Trimming pared 0 bases from V and 5 bases from J, leaving 8 bases between. DNA for the CDR3: TGCGCCAGCAGCTTGGAGTTGGGGTATGGCTACACCTTC. Protein sequence: CASSLELGYGYTF. The variable domain in full, completed from reference TRBV5-1 and TRBJ1-2, reads KAGVTQTPRYLIKTRGQQVTLSCSPISGHRSVSWYQQTPGQGLQFLFEYFSETQRNKGNFPGRFSGRQFSNSRSEMNVSTLELGDSALYLCASSLELGYGYTFGSGTRLTVV.

The chain carries TRBV2 and TRBJ2-3; 10 bases match TRBD2. This CDR3 spans 15 amino acids. Germline loops: CDR1 SNHLY, CDR2 FYNNEI. Germline trimming cut 5 bases from V and 6 bases from J; bases unmatched to any gene: 8. CDR3 sequence (DNA): TGTGCCAGCAGTAACGATGGTAGCGGGAGGGATACGCAGTATTTT. Translation gives CASSNDGSGRDTQYF.

The chain couples TRBV5-1 to TRBJ2-5; 9 bases align to TRBD2. Trimming took 7 bases from V and 2 from J; bases not matched to a gene: 15. Germline CDR1 is SGHRS and CDR2 is YFSETQ. The CDR3 consists of 17 residues. CDR3 DNA sequence: TGCGCCAGCTTCGCCAGCGGGGCGACTAGCGGTCAAGAGACCCAGTACTTC. Translating gives CASFASGATSGQETQYF. The full variable domain, its missing parts supplied by reference TRBV5-1 and TRBJ2-5, is KAGVTQTPRYLIKTRGQQVTLSCSPISGHRSVSWYQQTPGQGLQFLFEYFSETQRNKGNFPGRFSGRQFSNSRSEMNVSTLELGDSALYLCASFASGATSGQETQYFGPGTRLLVL.

The J gene is TRBJ2-3, the V gene TRBV24-1; 10 bases agree with TRBD2. In germline, CDR1 is KGHDR, CDR2 SFDVKD. This CDR3 has 19 amino acids. The V gene end was trimmed by 3 bases and the J gene end by 0 bases; junction bases not matched to a gene: 11. The CDR3, as DNA: TGTGCCACCAGTGATCTCTCAGCGGGAGGGCCAACCAGCACAGATACGCAGTATTTT. Translation gives CATSDLSAGGPTSTDTQYF.

This clonotype was seen at least ten times. CDR3 in DNA: TGTGCCAGCAGAGACTCGGGACGGATGGTAGACACCATATATTTT. Its protein is CASRDSGRMVDTIYF. V and J are TRBV12-3 or TRBV12-4 and TRBJ1-3, with D perhaps TRBD1 (5 bases). Deletions cut 6 bases from V and 8 bases from J, with 20 bases between. The length of the CDR3 is 15 residues.

This clonotype was seen ten or more times. The chain joins TRBV10-3 to TRBJ2-1, with 8 bases lining up with TRBD2. The germline gives CDR1 ENHRY, CDR2 SYGVKD. The CDR3 sequence is 14 residues long. V shed 4 bases, J shed 8 bases, and the junction held 7 bases outside the gene matches. CDR3 coding DNA: TGTGCCATCAGTGGAGCCGGGACTAGGGATGAGCAGTTCTTC. This sequence encodes CAISGAGTRDEQFF.

This clonotype was picked up many times. This rearrangement joins TRBV21-1 to TRBJ1-1. TRBV21-1 is annotated as a pseudogene. The CDR3 loop spans 13 amino acids. The CDR3 coding sequence is TGTGCCAGCAGCAAAGGGGGTTCAAGAGGAGCTTTCTTT. Encoded protein: CASSKGGSRGAFF.

This clonotype occurred a few times. The chain couples TRBV6-5 to TRBJ2-7; perhaps TRBD2 as D (6 bases). The CDR3 spans 11 residues. The germline V gene has CDR1 MNHEY and CDR2 SVGAGI. The CDR3 DNA reads TGTGTCACCTTGCGGGACTACGAGCAGTACTTC. Its protein is CVTLRDYEQYF.